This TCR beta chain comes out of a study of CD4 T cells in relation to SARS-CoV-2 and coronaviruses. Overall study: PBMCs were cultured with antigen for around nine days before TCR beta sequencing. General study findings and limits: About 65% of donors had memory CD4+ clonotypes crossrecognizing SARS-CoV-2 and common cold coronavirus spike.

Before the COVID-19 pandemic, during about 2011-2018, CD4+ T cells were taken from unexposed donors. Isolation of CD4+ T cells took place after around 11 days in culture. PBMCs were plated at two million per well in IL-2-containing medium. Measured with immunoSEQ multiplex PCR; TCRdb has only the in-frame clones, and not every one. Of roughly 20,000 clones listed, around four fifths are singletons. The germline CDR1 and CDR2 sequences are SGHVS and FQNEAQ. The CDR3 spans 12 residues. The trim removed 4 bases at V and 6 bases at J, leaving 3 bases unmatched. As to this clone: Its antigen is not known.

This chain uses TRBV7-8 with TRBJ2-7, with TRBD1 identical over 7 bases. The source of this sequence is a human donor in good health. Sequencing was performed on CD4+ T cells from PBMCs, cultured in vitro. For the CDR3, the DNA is TGTGCCAGCAGCTCAGGGGGAGCCGAGCAGTACTTC. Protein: CASSSGGAEQYF.